One sample yielded the 27 T cell receptor beta chains listed below, sequenced in a study of CD4+ T cells in melanoma. The repertoire was sequenced with immunoSEQ multiplex PCR; TCRdb's copy has only in-frame clones and lacks some. Among about 140,000 clones listed, 92% were seen once. These TCRs come from a human donor with melanoma.

This chain links TRBV18 with TRBJ1-5; possible D gene TRBD1, 6 bases. CDR1 is KGHSH and CDR2 is LQKENI in the germline V gene. CDR3 length equals 17 residues. The germline V and J ends were trimmed by 4 bases and 6 bases, with 22 bases remaining between them. The CDR3 region has the DNA TGTGCCAGCTCACAACAGGGTATTGGGCAGACTGCTCAGCCCCAGCATTTT. This sequence encodes CASSQQGIGQTAQPQHF.

This clone was observed a single time. The J gene is TRBJ1-2, the V gene TRBV5-1, with TRBD1 matching 8 bases. The CDR3 is made up of 15 amino acids. Germline V CDR1 and CDR2: SGHRS, YFSETQ. After removal of 4 bases from V and 3 bases from J, the junction contained 8 bases not matched to a gene. The CDR3 reads CASSPTSGQDYGYTF. The CDR3 bases are TGCGCCAGCAGCCCCACTTCGGGACAGGACTATGGCTACACCTTC.

The V gene is TRBV11-2, the J gene TRBJ2-2; D call uncertain. Germline lookup yields CDR1 SGHAT and CDR2 FQNNGV. This CDR3 is built from 14 residues. Trimming stripped 1 base from V and 3 bases from J, with 6 bases between. CDR3 DNA: TGTGCCAGCAGCTTAGCACAGTACACCGGGGAGCTGTTTTTT. Translating gives CASSLAQYTGELFF.

To note about this clone: This CDR3 is also generated by other DNA sequences in the sample. This chain links TRBV6-1 with TRBJ2-3; TRBD1 is a possible D gene (5 bases). Germline V CDR1 and CDR2: MNHNS, SASEGT. The CDR3 has 14 amino acids. Trimming left V 3 bases short and J 2 bases short, with 9 bases between. Here the CDR3 reads CASSDRGPTDTQYF. DNA of the CDR3: TGTGCCAGCAGTGATAGGGGCCCCACAGATACGCAGTATTTT.

This chain links TRBV6-5 with TRBJ1-2; TRBD1 matches 9 bases. Losses at the gene ends were 2 bases for V and 7 bases for J; bases not matched to a gene: 2. The CDR3 is made up of 13 amino acids. Germline V gene lookup returns CDR1 MNHEY and CDR2 SVGAGI. The CDR3 nucleotides read TGTGCCAGCAGTTACGACAGGGGGGTTGGCTACACCTTC. This translates into CASSYDRGVGYTF.

V is TRBV7-3 and J is TRBJ2-1; the D gene is possibly TRBD2 (6 bases). Between the trimmed V and J ends, which lost 6 bases and 3 bases, there was a span of 9 bases. Germline lookup yields CDR1 SGHTA and CDR2 FQGTGA. CDR3 length equals 13 residues. The DNA for the CDR3 is TGTGCCAGCAGTGAGGGACTCTACAATGAGCAGTTCTTC. Encoded protein: CASSEGLYNEQFF.

The V gene is TRBV18, the J gene TRBJ2-7, with 9 bases aligning to TRBD1. V was pared by 0 bases and J by 3 bases, with 0 bases of the junction left unmatched. In germline, CDR1 is KGHSH, CDR2 LQKENI. The CDR3 is 14 amino acids. CDR3 region: CASSPPGQGYEQYF. The CDR3 DNA follows: TGTGCCAGCTCACCACCGGGACAGGGCTACGAGCAGTACTTC.

The chain combines TRBV6-5 with TRBJ2-1, with TRBD1 matching 8 bases. Germline CDR1 reads MNHEY; CDR2 reads SVGAGI. This CDR3 is 14 amino acids long. Germline trimming cut 4 bases from V and 10 bases from J; bases unmatched to any gene: 9. As DNA, the CDR3 is TGTGCCAGCAGTTTTTCCCAGGGGGCGGACGAGCAGTTCTTC. It translates to CASSFSQGADEQFF.

V gene TRBV4-2 combines with J gene TRBJ2-2; 8 nucleotides match TRBD2. From germline, CDR1 is LGHNA and CDR2 YNFKEQ. The CDR3 loop spans 16 amino acids. V lost 6 bases, J lost 0 bases, and 6 bases stayed unmatched. In nucleotides, the CDR3 is TGTGCCAGCAGAGCAGCGGGGGCCTCGAACACCGGGGAGCTGTTTTTT. Its translation is CASRAAGASNTGELFF.

The chain recombines TRBV7-2 with TRBJ2-7, with 7 bases aligning to TRBD2. In germline, CDR1 is SGHTA, CDR2 FQGNSA. With 5 bases clipped from V and 7 bases from J, the junction kept 2 bases outside the gene matches. The CDR3 loop spans 11 amino acids. The CDR3 DNA reads as TGTGCCAGCAGCGTCGGGGGGGAGCAGTACTTC. Translating gives CASSVGGEQYF.

This rearrangement joins TRBV28 to TRBJ1-2; possibly TRBD1 for D (6 bases). Trimming removed 7 bases from V and 6 bases from J, with 24 bases in between. The V gene's germline CDR1 is MDHEN and CDR2 SYDVKM. The CDR3 consists of 16 residues. The CDR3 here is CASISGGRGLTNGYTF. The DNA for the CDR3 is TGTGCCAGCATCTCGGGGGGCCGGGGGCTTACGAATGGCTACACCTTC.

The chain joins TRBV6-5 to TRBJ2-1; possibly TRBD1 or TRBD2 for D (5 bases each). CDR1 and CDR2 from the germline V gene are MNHEY and SVGAGI. Trimming took off 8 bases at V and 8 bases at J, with 13 bases between the two ends. This CDR3 spans 12 amino acids. The CDR3 DNA reads as TGTGCCAGCCGGGGCAGGGTGCATGAGCAGTTCTTC. Translating it yields CASRGRVHEQFF.

The chain recombines TRBV19 with TRBJ2-7, with a weak D call TRBD2 (5 bases). Germline CDR1 and CDR2: LNHDA and SQIVND (reference sequence). Trimming cost V 5 bases and J 3 bases, with 17 bases left between them. The CDR3 sequence is 15 residues long. CDR3 sequence (DNA): TGTGCCAGTAGTGCAGTCCGGCAGAGGGTCTACGAGCAGTACTTC. Protein sequence: CASSAVRQRVYEQYF. Full variable domain (missing parts from reference TRBV19 and TRBJ2-7): DGGITQSPKYLFRKEGQNVTLSCEQNLNHDAMYWYRQDPGQGLRLIYYSQIVNDFQKGDIAEGYSVSREKKESFPLTVTSAQKNPTAFYLCASSAVRQRVYEQYFGPGTRLTVT.

The rearrangement links TRBV15 to TRBJ2-3; D may be TRBD2 (5 bases). Looked up from germline, CDR1 is LNHNV and CDR2 is YYDKDF (reference sequence). The CDR3 covers 14 residues. The V end lost 5 bases, the J end lost 2 bases, and 11 bases lay between the germline ends. CDR3 sequence: CATSPSYSTDTQYF. In DNA, the CDR3 is TGTGCCACCAGCCCTAGCTACTCCACAGATACGCAGTATTTT.

The gene calls are TRBV19 and TRBJ1-4; D unclear. V dropped 6 bases and J dropped 0 bases, with 8 bases sitting between them. The CDR3 is 14 amino acids. In germline, CDR1 is LNHDA, CDR2 SQIVND (reference sequence). The CDR3 spells CASSGTATNEKLFF. The CDR3 DNA is TGTGCCAGTAGCGGAACAGCAACTAATGAAAAACTGTTTTTT.

This clone appeared once. The chain uses TRBV7-9 and TRBJ2-1; 8 bases agree with TRBD2. V lost 1 base and J lost 2; bases outside the gene matches: 4. The CDR3 loop spans 16 amino acids. Germline V gene lookup returns CDR1 SEHNR and CDR2 FQNEAQ (reference sequence). CDR3 loop: CASSLEGGGPYNEQFF. DNA of the CDR3: TGTGCCAGCAGCTTAGAAGGCGGGGGGCCCTACAATGAGCAGTTCTTC. The entire variable domain, with the rest obtained from reference TRBV7-9 and TRBJ2-1, is as follows: DTGVSQNPRHKITKRGQNVTFRCDPISEHNRLYWYRQTLGQGPEFLTYFQNEAQLEKSRLLSDRFSAERPKGSFSTLEIQRTEQGDSAMYLCASSLEGGGPYNEQFFGPGTRLTVL.

V and J are TRBV27 and TRBJ1-1, with 8 bases fitting TRBD1. This CDR3 contains 15 residues. With 1 base clipped from V and 4 bases from J, the junction kept 5 bases outside the gene matches. Germline CDR1 is MNHEY and CDR2 is SMNVEV (reference sequence). DNA for the CDR3: TGTGCCAGCAGTTTATTCGGAACAGGGGGCACTGAAGCTTTCTTT. Amino acid sequence: CASSLFGTGGTEAFF.

CDR3 coding DNA: TGTGCCAGCAGCTTGACGGCTACCAGCGCGGGGACGGATACGCAGTATTTT. This sequence encodes CASSLTATSAGTDTQYF. The rearrangement links TRBV5-8 to TRBJ2-3; D is perhaps TRBD2 (6 bases). This CDR3 is built from 17 residues. CDR1 and CDR2 from the germline V gene are SGHTS and YDEGEE. V lost 1 base and J lost 6, with 21 bases in between.

This chain joins TRBV7-2 and TRBJ2-1; tentatively, D is TRBD2 (7 bases). Deletions cut 1 base from V and 2 bases from J, with 9 bases between. There are 15 residues in the CDR3. Germline assignment: CDR1 SGHTA and CDR2 FQGNSA. The CDR3 loop is CASSLVGGAYNEQFF. The CDR3, as DNA: TGTGCCAGCAGCTTAGTAGGGGGGGCCTACAATGAGCAGTTCTTC.

The chain is built from TRBV7-2 and TRBJ1-1, with D unresolved. The germline CDR1 and CDR2 sequences are SGHTA and FQGNSA. CDR3 length: 14 amino acids. V shed 5 bases and J shed 8 bases, with 18 bases lying between them. In nucleotides, the CDR3 is TGTGCCAGCAGCCCGCTTGTCATGGGTTCGGAAGCTTTCTTT. It encodes CASSPLVMGSEAFF.

The V and J genes are TRBV18 and TRBJ2-2; no clear D gene. Germline V gene data show CDR1 as KGHSH and CDR2 as LQKENI. Trimming pared 3 bases from V and 6 bases from J, leaving 14 bases between. The CDR3 extends over 15 amino acids. In DNA form, the CDR3 reads TGTGCCAGCTCACCTCGCACGCCGTCGGCCGGGGAGCTGTTTTTT. Translating gives CASSPRTPSAGELFF.

The chain combines TRBV7-2 with TRBJ1-1; a weak D match, TRBD1 (5 bases). V gave up 3 bases and J gave up 1 base, with 9 bases separating them. This CDR3 region has 14 residues. Germline loops: CDR1 SGHTA, CDR2 FQGNSA. CDR3 nucleotide sequence: TGTGCCAGCAGCTTCAGCCAGGGGAACACTGAAGCTTTCTTT. Translated, it gives CASSFSQGNTEAFF.

V and J are TRBV7-9 and TRBJ1-3; TRBD1 agrees at 8 bases. The V and J ends lost 5 bases and 5 bases, in that order; junction bases with no gene match: 17. CDR1 is SEHNR and CDR2 is FQNEAQ in the germline V gene (reference sequence). The CDR3 contains 18 residues. The CDR3 loop is CASSRPGQAQTERNTIYF. The DNA of the CDR3 is TGTGCCAGCAGCCGCCCGGGACAGGCACAGACCGAACGAAACACCATATATTTT.

CDR3: CAWKIPSGNNSPLHF. The CDR3 DNA follows: TGTGCCTGGAAAATCCCTTCGGGGAATAATTCACCCCTCCACTTT. This rearrangement joins TRBV30 to TRBJ1-6; D gene uncertain. The CDR3 contains 15 residues. V lost 4 bases and J lost 5, with 15 bases in between. Germline loops: CDR1 GTSNPN, CDR2 SVGIG (reference sequence).

V is TRBV5-4 and J is TRBJ2-6; 8 bases line up with TRBD1. Per germline, CDR1 SGHNT and CDR2 YYREEE (reference sequence). V dropped 5 bases and J dropped 3; count of bases not matched to a gene: 4. This CDR3 region has 15 residues. The CDR3 spells CASSQQGVGANVLTF. The CDR3 DNA reads as TGTGCCAGCAGTCAACAGGGGGTTGGGGCCAACGTCCTGACTTTC.

The genes are TRBV6-5 and TRBJ2-1, with D perhaps TRBD1 or TRBD2 (7 bases each). The CDR3 sequence is 15 residues long. The V gene's germline CDR1 is MNHEY and CDR2 SVGAGI. V was trimmed by 8 bases and J by 8 bases, leaving 22 bases between them. The CDR3 DNA follows: TGTGCCAGCGTTCCCGTGGGAGGGGGCGCGGATGAGCAGTTCTTC. It is translated as CASVPVGGGADEQFF.

V and J are TRBV4-1 and TRBJ2-5; a weak D match, TRBD2 (6 bases). The CDR3 consists of 15 residues. Trimming took off 2 bases at V and 2 bases at J, with 12 bases between the two ends. CDR1 is MGHRA, CDR2 YSYEKL, per germline. DNA for the CDR3: TGCGCCAGCAGCCAATGGGGACTTCAGCAAGAGACCCAGTACTTC. Amino acid sequence: CASSQWGLQQETQYF.